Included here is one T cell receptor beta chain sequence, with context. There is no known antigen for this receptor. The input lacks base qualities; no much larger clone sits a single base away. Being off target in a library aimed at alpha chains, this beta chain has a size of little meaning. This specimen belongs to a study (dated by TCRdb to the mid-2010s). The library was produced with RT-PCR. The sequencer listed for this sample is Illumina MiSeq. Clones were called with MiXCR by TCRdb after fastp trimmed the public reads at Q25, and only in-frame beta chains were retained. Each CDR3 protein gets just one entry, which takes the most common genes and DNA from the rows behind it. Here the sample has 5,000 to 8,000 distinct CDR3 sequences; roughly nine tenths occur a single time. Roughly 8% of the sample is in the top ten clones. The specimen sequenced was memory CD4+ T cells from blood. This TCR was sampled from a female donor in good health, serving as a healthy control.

The encoded CDR3 is CASSFLGLEINTGELFF. The bases are TGCGCCAGCAGCTTCTTGGGACTAGAAATTAACACCGGGGAGCTGTTTTTT. The chain is assembled from TRBV5-1 and TRBJ2-2; 8 nucleotides in the junction match TRBD2. The germline V gene supplies CDR1 SGHRS and CDR2 YFSETQ. Trimming leaves V shorter by 2 bases and J shorter by 2 bases, with the junction holding 8 bases beyond the gene matches. Inclusive of the bounding cysteine and phenylalanine, the CDR3 is 17 residues long. Only the CDR3 portion is preserved as DNA: 51 bases, with reading frame beginning at the first base.